This T cell receptor beta chain was identified in a study of T-cell memory formation after mild COVID-19 (dated by TCRdb to the early 2020s). Broadly, across the study: TCR sequence clusters from the two donors were largely donor specific. T-cell clones expanding and contracting after mild COVID-19 in two donors were tracked by longitudinal TCRalpha and TCRbeta repertoire sequencing. Two young, previously healthy adult volunteers made up the cohort, one male and one female. Broader findings and caveats from the paper: The second-wave clones that peaked on day 37 were not confirmed to be SARS-CoV-2 specific. Balanced CD4/CD8 phenotypes were observed for clones contracting from day 15 to 85, whereas a bias towards CD4+ was observed for a second wave of clones expanding from day 15 to 37. The detection of some responding clones in pre-infection memory suggests that pre-existing cross-reactive memory T cells joined the SARS-CoV-2 response. Only a couple of mild cases were covered in the study, and larger cohorts including severe cases with pre-infection samples were considered necessary. Contracting CD4+ clones appeared mostly in the CM and EM memory subsets, whereas CD8+ clones were enriched in EMRA.

The instrument given in TCRdb is Illumina NovaSeq 6000. Using 5'RACE with constant-segment primers, TCRalpha and TCRbeta cDNA libraries were constructed, with sample barcodes and unique molecular identifiers added in the process. RNA was extracted from every sample with Trizol reagent. The libraries were amplified in two PCR steps, and the second step added a second sample barcode and Illumina TruSeq adapters. Sequencing of the libraries was done on an Illumina NovaSeq, producing 2 x 150 bp paired-end reads. Under the source paper's analysis protocol: The reads were demultiplexed and collapsed into UMI-guided consensus sequences using migec v1.2.7. Using mixcr v2.1.11, UMI consensuses were aligned to TRA and TRB V and J templates and then assembled into clonotypes. Clonotypes were classified as expanded or contracted when called significant by both edgeR and NoisET, with noise models trained on biological replicates. For edgeR calls, the cutoffs were a false discovery rate-adjusted p below 0.01 and a log2 fold-change threshold of 1. As an exploratory analysis of dynamics, max-normalized trajectories of the 1000 most abundant clonotypes were examined with PCA combined with hierarchical clustering. The CD4 or CD8 phenotype of responding clones was assigned using the separately sequenced CD4+ and CD8+ repertoires. TCRdb reran the public reads through fastp at Q25 and MiXCR, keeping productive beta chains. Under each unique CDR3 protein, matching rows form one entry showing the most common genes and DNA. The V and J calls were determined by TCRdb, not by the authors. In all, the sample holds about 140,000 distinct CDR3 sequences, and roughly 13% of those were seen once. About 27% of the sample belongs to the ten largest clones.

Only a few counts were recorded for this clonotype. What antigen it recognizes has not been identified. Base qualities are not recorded, but no much larger clone differs from it by a single base. CDR1 and CDR2 (SGHAT, FQNNGV) derive from the germline V gene. Including the terminal cysteine and phenylalanine, the CDR3 comprises 14 residues. Solely the CDR3 DNA is kept, with 42 bases framed from the first base. Ficoll-Paque density gradient centrifugation was the method used to isolate PBMCs. This clonotype was obtained from an adult woman who had mild COVID-19 (a few samples of this study predate the infection). The sample titles of this study are shuffled in the database, so cell type and time point are left out; the donor was told from shared clones. This receptor chain uses TRBV11-2 and TRBJ2-3; 9 bases in between match TRBD2. The sample consisted of PBMCs or a T cell subset sorted from them (not recorded which). The encoded CDR3 is CASLAGGGTDTQYF. The DNA sequence follows: TGTGCTTCCCTGGCGGGAGGGGGCACAGATACGCAGTATTTT. Joined to the reference TRBV11-2 and TRBJ2-3 proteins, this CDR3 gives the full variable domain: EAGVAQSPRYKIIEKRQSVAFWCNPISGHATLYWYQQILGQGPKLLIQFQNNGVVDDSQLPKDRFSAERLKGVDSTLKIQPAKLEDSAVYLCASLAGGGTDTQYFGPGTRLTVL.